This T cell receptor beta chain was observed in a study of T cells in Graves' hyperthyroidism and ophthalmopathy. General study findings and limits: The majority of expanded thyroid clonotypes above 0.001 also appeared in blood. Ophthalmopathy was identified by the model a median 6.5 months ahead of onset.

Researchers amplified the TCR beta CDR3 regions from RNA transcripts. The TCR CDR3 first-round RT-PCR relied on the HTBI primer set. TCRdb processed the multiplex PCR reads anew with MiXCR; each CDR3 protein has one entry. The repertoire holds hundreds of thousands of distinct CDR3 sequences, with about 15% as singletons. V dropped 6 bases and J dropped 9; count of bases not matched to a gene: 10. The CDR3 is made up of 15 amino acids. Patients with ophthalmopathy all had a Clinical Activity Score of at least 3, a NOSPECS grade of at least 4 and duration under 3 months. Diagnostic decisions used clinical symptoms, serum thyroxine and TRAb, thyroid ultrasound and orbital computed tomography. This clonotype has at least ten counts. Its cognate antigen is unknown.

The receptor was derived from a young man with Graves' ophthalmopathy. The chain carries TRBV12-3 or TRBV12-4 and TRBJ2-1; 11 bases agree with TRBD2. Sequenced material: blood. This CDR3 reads CASSPLAGVDSEQFF. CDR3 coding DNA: TGTGCCAGCAGCCCACTAGCGGGAGTCGATAGTGAGCAGTTCTTC.